The 23 T cell receptor beta chains below all came from one sample that was sequenced in a study of blood T cell repertoires in COVID-19. The protocol was immunoSEQ multiplex PCR, while the TCRdb copy is restricted to in-frame clones and leaves out a portion. The sample shows 170,000 or so clones, 70% to 90% of them seen only once. Source material: peripheral blood. All receptors come from a man aged 55 to 70 with COVID-19, enrolled during active disease.

This clone occurred once. This chain joins TRBV28 and TRBJ1-1; no reliable D call. CDR3 length equals 16 residues. Germline V gene data show CDR1 as MDHEN and CDR2 as SYDVKM. V lost 5 bases, J lost 0 bases, and 16 bases lay in between. The CDR3 here is CASSNTRRRLNTEAFF. Written as DNA, the CDR3 is TGTGCCAGCAGTAACACTCGGAGACGGTTGAACACTGAAGCTTTCTTT.

The CDR3 DNA reads TGTGCCTGGAGTGCTCCGGGCAAGGGAGTGTCACCCCTCCACTTT. Translating it yields CAWSAPGKGVSPLHF. The chain has TRBV30 and TRBJ1-6; D remains ambiguous. The CDR3 loop spans 15 amino acids. Germline V gene sequence: CDR1 GTSNPN, CDR2 SVGIG (reference sequence). Between the trimmed V and J ends, which lost 1 base and 10 bases, there was a span of 17 bases.

The V call is TRBV7-9, the J call TRBJ1-5, with TRBD1 as a possible D gene (5 bases). V was pared by 4 bases and J by 0 bases, with 10 bases between. The germline gives CDR1 SEHNR, CDR2 FQNEAQ (reference sequence). The CDR3 extends over 15 amino acids. The CDR3 protein is CASSSQDHSNQPQHF. DNA for the CDR3: TGTGCCAGCAGCTCACAGGATCATAGCAATCAGCCCCAGCATTTT.

The CDR3 sequence is CASSLSRGILEKLFF. CDR3 in DNA: TGTGCCAGCAGCCTATCGCGGGGGATACTCGAAAAACTGTTTTTT. This chain joins TRBV7-2 and TRBJ1-4, with a possible D match to TRBD1 (5 bases). This CDR3 is 15 amino acids long. Germline-derived CDR1 and CDR2 are SGHTA and FQGNSA. Trimming stripped 5 bases from V and 8 bases from J, with 18 bases between.

The chain is built from TRBV24-1 and TRBJ2-5; tentatively, D is TRBD1 (6 bases). The CDR3 is made up of 13 amino acids. Trimming removed 8 bases from V and 5 bases from J, with 14 bases in between. Germline values: CDR1 KGHDR, CDR2 SFDVKD. CDR3 residues: CATNTGLGETQYF. In DNA, the CDR3 is TGTGCCACCAACACAGGGCTAGGGGAGACCCAGTACTTC.

V and J are TRBV7-6 and TRBJ1-5, with TRBD1 matching over 9 bases. V lost 1 base, J lost 6 bases, and 4 bases stayed unmatched. Germline CDR1 reads SGHVS; CDR2 reads FNYEAQ. The CDR3 contains 15 residues. The chain's CDR3 is CASSLGQGVGQPQHF. CDR3 coding DNA: TGTGCCAGCAGCTTAGGACAGGGGGTGGGTCAGCCCCAGCATTTT. The full variable domain, with the rest looked up from reference TRBV7-6 and TRBJ1-5, is GAGVSQSPRYKVTKRGQDVALRCDPISGHVSLYWYRQALGQGPEFLTYFNYEAQQDKSGLPNDRFSAERPEGSISTLTIQRTEQRDSAMYRCASSLGQGVGQPQHFGDGTRLSIL.

The chain uses TRBV28 and TRBJ2-2, with 9 bases lining up with TRBD1. Germline CDR1 is MDHEN and CDR2 is SYDVKM. Trimming took 8 bases from V and 1 from J; bases not matched to a gene: 8. The CDR3 extends over 16 amino acids. In DNA, the CDR3 is TGTGCCAGCGGGACAGGGCCCACCATGAACACCGGGGAGCTGTTTTTT. Translation: CASGTGPTMNTGELFF.

This clone was seen a few times. The CDR3 nucleotides read TGTGCCACCAGTGATAGCCGGGACAGGGGGCCCCACTATGGCTACACCTTC. Residues: CATSDSRDRGPHYGYTF. The rearrangement joins TRBV24-1 to TRBJ1-2; 12 bases are shared with TRBD1. V shed 3 bases and J 3 bases; nucleotides not matched to a gene: 7. Looked up from germline, CDR1 is KGHDR and CDR2 is SFDVKD. The CDR3 is 17 amino acids.

The chain couples TRBV9 to TRBJ1-6; possibly TRBD1 for D (5 bases). V was trimmed by 5 bases and J by 7 bases, leaving 13 bases between them. The CDR3 length is 14 residues. CDR1 and CDR2 (germline): SGDLS, YYNGEE. The CDR3, as DNA: TGTGCCAGCAGTGAGAGACAGACCAATTCACCCCTCCACTTT. Translating it yields CASSERQTNSPLHF.

The rearrangement links TRBV7-9 to TRBJ2-2; D not resolved. The CDR3 is 14 amino acids. CDR1 is SEHNR and CDR2 is FQNEAQ in the germline V gene (reference sequence). V shed 7 bases and J shed 1 base, with 10 bases lying between them. The CDR3 protein is CASTFTVNTGELFF. The DNA of the CDR3 is TGTGCCAGCACTTTTACTGTGAACACCGGGGAGCTGTTTTTT. Together with reference TRBV7-9 and TRBJ2-2, the CDR3 gives the full variable domain: DTGVSQNPRHKITKRGQNVTFRCDPISEHNRLYWYRQTLGQGPEFLTYFQNEAQLEKSRLLSDRFSAERPKGSFSTLEIQRTEQGDSAMYLCASTFTVNTGELFFGEGSRLTVL.

This chain links TRBV6-1 with TRBJ1-1, with TRBD1 identical over 7 bases. Trimming took 6 bases from V and 3 from J; bases not matched to a gene: 7. This CDR3 is 14 amino acids long. Germline values: CDR1 MNHNS, CDR2 SASEGT. CDR3 region: CASRGDTGDTEAFF. The CDR3, as DNA: TGTGCCAGCAGGGGTGATACAGGGGACACTGAAGCTTTCTTT.

The chain uses TRBV27 and TRBJ2-5, with D possibly being TRBD2 (6 bases). CDR1 is MNHEY, CDR2 SMNVEV, per germline (reference sequence). CDR3 size: 13 residues. Deletions cut 9 bases from V and 2 bases from J, with 13 bases between. CDR3 in amino acids: CASWDLAQETQYF. CDR3 nucleotides: TGTGCCAGTTGGGACCTAGCGCAAGAGACCCAGTACTTC.

This sequence joins TRBV5-8 and TRBJ1-1; TRBD1 is a possible D gene (5 bases). CDR1 is SGHTS, CDR2 YDEGEE, per germline. Trimming took off 0 bases at V and 7 bases at J, with 16 bases between the two ends. CDR3 length equals 15 residues. This CDR3 is CASSLVVGQGGEAFF. The CDR3 nucleotides are TGTGCCAGCAGCTTGGTTGTTGGGCAGGGCGGTGAAGCTTTCTTT.

This chain joins TRBV9 and TRBJ1-1; D remains unclear. CDR3 length: 13 residues. Germline V gene sequence: CDR1 SGDLS, CDR2 YYNGEE. Trimming shortened V by 3 bases and J by 0 bases, and 6 bases separated the two germline ends. CDR3 sequence: CASSGGLNTEAFF. Here the CDR3 DNA reads TGTGCCAGCAGCGGAGGGTTGAACACTGAAGCTTTCTTT.

This clone occurred many times. The V gene is TRBV4-2, the J gene TRBJ2-5; 7 nucleotides match TRBD2. CDR3 length: 17 residues. V dropped 0 bases and J dropped 5; count of bases not matched to a gene: 12. The germline gives CDR1 LGHNA, CDR2 YNFKEQ. This chain's CDR3 is CASSQEVVDRGVETQYF. CDR3 sequence (DNA): TGTGCCAGCAGCCAAGAAGTAGTTGATCGGGGGGTGGAGACCCAGTACTTC.

This chain connects TRBV6-1 to TRBJ2-5, with a tentative D call TRBD2 (7 bases). V lost 3 bases and J 5 bases, leaving 10 bases between the germline ends. CDR1 MNHNS and CDR2 SASEGT come from the germline V gene. This CDR3 spans 13 amino acids. CDR3 amino acids: CASSDGGRETQYF. CDR3 coding DNA: TGTGCCAGCAGTGACGGGGGGCGGGAGACCCAGTACTTC.

This sequence joins TRBV7-9 and TRBJ1-2; unclear D gene. Trimming removed 3 bases at V and 0 bases at J, with 11 bases between. The CDR3 totals 15 residues. CDR1 is SEHNR, CDR2 FQNEAQ, per germline (reference sequence). The CDR3, as DNA: TGTGCCAGCAGCTTGAGGGCAGCTACTAACTATGGCTACACCTTC. This encodes CASSLRAATNYGYTF.

The chain is built from TRBV10-3 and TRBJ1-3, with 7 bases identical to TRBD1. Germline lookup yields CDR1 ENHRY and CDR2 SYGVKD. The CDR3 consists of 14 residues. With V trimmed by 6 bases and J by 2 bases, 4 bases remained unmatched. CDR3 coding DNA: TGTGCCATCAGCCCGGGACAGACTGGAAACACCATATATTTT. This sequence encodes CAISPGQTGNTIYF.

The chain recombines TRBV3-1 (or the pseudogene TRBV3-2) with TRBJ2-7; 12 nucleotides line up with TRBD2. From germline, CDR1 is LGHDT and CDR2 YNNKEL (reference sequence). This CDR3 region has 16 residues. V was clipped by 8 bases and J by 1 base; unmatched bases: 9. The CDR3 region is CASSGLAGPPSYEQYF. Here the CDR3 DNA reads TGTGCCAGCTCTGGACTAGCGGGACCCCCGTCCTACGAGCAGTACTTC.

The chain has TRBV6-4 and TRBJ1-2, with D unresolved. V was clipped by 3 bases and J by 8 bases, with 7 bases between them. Germline lookup yields CDR1 MRHNA and CDR2 SNTAGT. The CDR3 runs 11 residues. CDR3 protein: CASSDEGGYTF. DNA of the CDR3: TGTGCCAGCAGTGATGAGGGAGGCTACACCTTC.

The chain has TRBV18 and TRBJ2-7, with 8 bases that match TRBD1. The germline CDR1 and CDR2 sequences are KGHSH and LQKENI. Losses at the gene ends were 3 bases for V and 2 bases for J; bases not matched to a gene: 3. The CDR3 sequence is 14 residues long. The CDR3 protein is CASSPYRGAYEQYF. The DNA of the CDR3 is TGTGCCAGCTCACCTTACAGGGGGGCCTACGAGCAGTACTTC.

This sequence joins TRBV19 and TRBJ1-4; 9 nucleotides line up with TRBD1. The V and J ends lost 5 bases and 5 bases, in that order; junction bases with no gene match: 3. The germline V gene has CDR1 LNHDA and CDR2 SQIVND (reference sequence). The CDR3 contains 14 residues. The CDR3 here is CASSEGQGNEKLFF. CDR3 bases: TGTGCCAGTAGTGAGGGACAGGGAAATGAAAAACTGTTTTTT.

J is TRBJ1-1 and V is TRBV5-5; no clear D. Germline CDR1 is SGHKS and CDR2 is YYEKEE (reference sequence). Deletions cut 0 bases from V and 6 bases from J, with 15 bases between. The CDR3 is 15 amino acids. CDR3 in DNA: TGTGCCAGCAGCTTGGCCGTCGCGTTCGCGGCTGAAGCTTTCTTT. Translating it yields CASSLAVAFAAEAFF.